This passage covers 23 T cell receptor beta chains from one sample sequenced in a study of T cells after yellow fever vaccination. A single record per CDR3 protein comes from TCRdb applying MiXCR to the 5' RACE reads. The table records around 340,000 distinct CDR3 sequences, 12% of them present only once. The source was CD4+ T cells sorted from PBMCs, collected 15 days after the yellow fever booster vaccination. The receptors stem from a young man who received the YFV17D yellow fever vaccine.

This chain links TRBV5-1 with TRBJ2-1; 7 bases are a match to TRBD1. The V gene's germline CDR1 is SGHRS and CDR2 YFSETQ. J lost 0 bases, V lost 9 bases, and 9 bases had no gene match. The CDR3 sequence is 15 residues long. The CDR3 loop is CATRQGTNSYNEQFF. CDR3 bases: TGCGCCACCAGACAGGGAACCAACTCCTACAATGAGCAGTTCTTC.

The chain employs TRBV2 and TRBJ1-4; 7 bases match TRBD1. The CDR3 spans 14 residues. With V trimmed by 5 bases and J by 8 bases, 8 bases remained unmatched. Germline V gives CDR1 SNHLY, CDR2 FYNNEI. CDR3 region: CASSQQGWGEKLFF. The CDR3 DNA is TGTGCCAGCAGTCAACAGGGGTGGGGAGAAAAACTGTTTTTT. Using reference TRBV2 and TRBJ1-4 for the parts outside the CDR3, the full variable domain is EPEVTQTPSHQVTQMGQEVILRCVPISNHLYFYWYRQILGQKVEFLVSFYNNEISEKSEIFDDQFSVERPDGSNFTLKIRSTKLEDSAMYFCASSQQGWGEKLFFGSGTQLSVL.

This clonotype appeared many times. This chain's CDR3 is CASSLAGREIGYTF. CDR3 nucleotide sequence: TGTGCCAGCAGCTTAGCGGGCAGGGAAATTGGCTACACCTTC. J is TRBJ1-2 and V is TRBV7-8; D is possibly TRBD1 (5 bases). Per the germline V gene, CDR1 is SGHVS and CDR2 is FQNEAQ. The V end lost 0 bases, the J end lost 7 bases, and 12 bases lay between the germline ends. This CDR3 is built from 14 residues.

This clonotype came up a few times. The chain carries TRBV5-1 and TRBJ1-3, with TRBD1 as a possible D gene (6 bases). The ends were cut back, 1 base at V and 4 bases at J, with 9 bases in the middle. The CDR3 runs 14 residues. The germline CDR1 and CDR2 sequences are SGHRS and YFSETQ. The DNA for the CDR3 is TGCGCCAGCAGCTTGAACAGGGACGGAAACACCATATATTTT. Its translation: CASSLNRDGNTIYF.

The chain carries TRBV20-1 and TRBJ2-3, with D possibly TRBD2 on 6 matching bases. Per the germline V gene, CDR1 is DFQATT and CDR2 is SNEGSKA (reference sequence). This CDR3 is built from 13 residues. V lost 3 bases to trimming and J lost 1 base, with 8 bases between them. The CDR3 bases are TGCAGTGCTAGCCCTAGCGGCACAGATACGCAGTATTTT. Its protein product is CSASPSGTDTQYF.

This clonotype was seen a handful of times. V is TRBV5-1 and J is TRBJ1-4; maybe TRBD1 (6 bases). The CDR3 has 14 amino acids. CDR1 and CDR2 (germline): SGHRS, YFSETQ. V lost 4 bases, J lost 14 bases, and 21 bases lay in between. The CDR3 DNA reads as TGCGCCAGCAGCCCGGGACACCCCTTCGAGTTTCTGTTTTTT. Amino acid sequence: CASSPGHPFEFLFF.

This clonotype has more than one count but fewer than ten. The V and J genes are TRBV5-1 and TRBJ2-1; tentatively, D is TRBD2 (5 bases). This CDR3 comprises 12 residues. Between the trimmed V and J ends, which lost 7 bases and 8 bases, there was a span of 13 bases. Germline V lookup: CDR1 SGHRS, CDR2 YFSETQ. Here the CDR3 DNA reads TGCGCCAGCGGCACTAGTTACGATGAGCAGTTCTTC. Translating it yields CASGTSYDEQFF.

This clonotype has more than one count but fewer than ten. V gene TRBV19 combines with J gene TRBJ2-2; 9 nucleotides match TRBD1. Looked up from germline, CDR1 is LNHDA and CDR2 is SQIVND (reference sequence). V was pared by 9 bases and J by 5 bases, with 10 bases of the junction left unmatched. There are 15 residues in the CDR3. For the CDR3, the DNA is TGTGCCAGCAGGAGAGGGACAGGGACGACCGGGGAGCTGTTTTTT. Translated: CASRRGTGTTGELFF.

The V gene is TRBV7-9, the J gene TRBJ2-5; a weak D match, TRBD1 (8 bases). Germline V gene lookup returns CDR1 SEHNR and CDR2 FQNEAQ (reference sequence). The CDR3 is 14 amino acids. V was trimmed by 4 bases and J by 3 bases, leaving 12 bases between them. Here the CDR3 DNA reads TGTGCCAGCAGCTCAACAGGGGGGGAAGAGACCCAGTACTTC. Protein product: CASSSTGGEETQYF.

CDR3 in amino acids: CASSRSGRTTEAFF. CDR3 sequence (DNA): TGTGCCAGCAGCCGCTCGGGGAGGACCACTGAAGCTTTCTTT. J is TRBJ1-1 and V is TRBV7-2; D is uncertain. There are 14 residues in the CDR3. V lost 5 bases and J 4 bases, leaving 14 bases between the germline ends. The germline V gene encodes CDR1 SGHTA and CDR2 FQGNSA.

In its sample, this clonotype was seen a few times. The chain joins TRBV5-1 to TRBJ2-2; D is unclear. This CDR3 is built from 14 residues. Trimming cost V 1 base and J 1 base, with 5 bases left between them. The germline V gene has CDR1 SGHRS and CDR2 YFSETQ. The CDR3 sequence: CASSLSMNTGELFF. The CDR3 nucleotides read TGCGCCAGCAGCTTGAGTATGAACACCGGGGAGCTGTTTTTT.

This clonotype has more than one count but fewer than ten. J is TRBJ2-5 and V is TRBV2; TRBD1 is a possible D gene (6 bases). This CDR3 spans 12 amino acids. Trimming took off 11 bases at V and 5 bases at J, with 15 bases between the two ends. Germline CDR1 and CDR2: SNHLY and FYNNEI. The chain's CDR3 is CAGHRVGETQYF. CDR3 nucleotide sequence: TGTGCCGGACACAGGGTCGGGGAGACCCAGTACTTC.

The chain employs TRBV4-3 and TRBJ2-7, with no clear D. The CDR3 spans 15 residues. Deletions cut 4 bases from V and 0 bases from J, with 13 bases between. Germline CDR1 reads LGHNA; CDR2 reads YSLEER. CDR3: CASSPRVRSSYEQYF. The CDR3 DNA follows: TGCGCCAGCAGCCCCCGAGTACGCAGCTCCTACGAGCAGTACTTC.

The table lists this clonotype with a few counts. The chain uses TRBV27 and TRBJ1-1, with D possibly being TRBD1 (5 bases). CDR1 and CDR2 (germline): MNHEY, SMNVEV (reference sequence). V lost 3 bases and J lost 6, with 11 bases in between. There are 13 residues in the CDR3. CDR3 in amino acids: CASSFRQKSEAFF. The CDR3 DNA is TGTGCCAGCAGTTTTCGACAGAAGTCTGAAGCTTTCTTT.

This clonotype was counted a few times. The chain has TRBV20-1 and TRBJ1-2, with TRBD1 matching over 9 bases. V lost 4 bases, J lost 4 bases, and 7 bases stayed unmatched. Germline V lookup: CDR1 DFQATT, CDR2 SNEGSKA (reference sequence). The CDR3 sequence is 14 residues long. CDR3 sequence: CSANSQDRGYGYTF. DNA for the CDR3: TGCAGTGCTAATAGTCAGGACAGGGGCTATGGCTACACCTTC.

This chain uses TRBV10-3 with TRBJ2-3; D tentatively reads TRBD1 or TRBD2 (6 bases each). In germline, CDR1 is ENHRY, CDR2 SYGVKD. This CDR3 has 14 amino acids. Between the trimmed V and J ends, which lost 2 bases and 5 bases, there was a span of 11 bases. Here the CDR3 reads CAISEEGGRDTQYF. The CDR3 nucleotides read TGTGCCATCAGTGAGGAGGGGGGTCGAGATACGCAGTATTTT.

This clonotype occurred many times. V usage is TRBV10-3 and J usage is TRBJ1-1; D gene ambiguous. From germline, CDR1 is ENHRY and CDR2 SYGVKD. Trimming removed 6 bases at V and 3 bases at J, with 14 bases between. The CDR3 runs to 14 residues. In DNA form, the CDR3 reads TGTGCCATCAGACGTGACGACCTCTACACTGAAGCTTTCTTT. Translated, it gives CAIRRDDLYTEAFF.

The V call is TRBV6-2 or TRBV6-3, the J call TRBJ2-2, with 9 nucleotides matching TRBD2. J was trimmed by 4 bases and V by 10 bases; bases with no gene match: 7. From germline, CDR1 is MNHEY and CDR2 SVGEGT. CDR3 length: 14 amino acids. CDR3 bases: TGTGCCACTCGTCGAGCGGGGGGCACCGGGGAGCTGTTTTTT. Its translation is CATRRAGGTGELFF.

The gene calls are TRBV11-2 and TRBJ1-2; D gene unclear. With 5 bases removed from V and 5 bases from J, the gap between germline ends came to 9 bases. Looked up from germline, CDR1 is SGHAT and CDR2 is FQNNGV. CDR3 length: 12 amino acids. The CDR3 coding sequence is TGTGCCAGCAGCGCCTATGAGTATGGCTACACCTTC. Protein sequence: CASSAYEYGYTF.

The chain couples TRBV4-1 to TRBJ2-7, with 8 positions matching TRBD1. CDR3 size: 15 residues. With V trimmed by 0 bases and J by 3 bases, 4 bases remained unmatched. Germline CDR1 MGHRA, CDR2 YSYEKL. The CDR3 DNA reads TGCGCCAGCAGCCAAGATGGGACAGGAGTCTACGAGCAGTACTTC. This sequence encodes CASSQDGTGVYEQYF.

The chain uses TRBV6-2 or TRBV6-3 and TRBJ1-5; D may be TRBD1 (6 bases). This CDR3 region has 13 residues. Germline V gives CDR1 MNHEY, CDR2 SVGEGT. Trimming pared 11 bases from V and 2 bases from J, leaving 13 bases between. This chain's CDR3 is CASQGTGNQPQHF. DNA for the CDR3: TGTGCCTCCCAGGGGACTGGCAATCAGCCCCAGCATTTT.

This clonotype was picked up a small number of times. J is TRBJ2-5 and V is TRBV7-3; D is unclear. The CDR3 sequence is 15 residues long. V gave up 6 bases and J gave up 5 bases, with 19 bases separating them. Looked up from germline, CDR1 is SGHTA and CDR2 is FQGTGA. In nucleotides, the CDR3 is TGTGCCAGCAGTTTGACCAGCGCCCCCGGGGAGACCCAGTACTTC. This gives the protein CASSLTSAPGETQYF.

This clonotype was seen a few times. The V gene is TRBV5-1, the J gene TRBJ2-5, with a tentative D call TRBD2 (5 bases). The germline gives CDR1 SGHRS, CDR2 YFSETQ. CDR3 length equals 14 residues. V lost 1 base and J 0 bases, leaving 7 bases between the germline ends. CDR3 bases: TGCGCCAGCAGCTTGATCGGGAACCAAGAGACCCAGTACTTC. Translating gives CASSLIGNQETQYF.